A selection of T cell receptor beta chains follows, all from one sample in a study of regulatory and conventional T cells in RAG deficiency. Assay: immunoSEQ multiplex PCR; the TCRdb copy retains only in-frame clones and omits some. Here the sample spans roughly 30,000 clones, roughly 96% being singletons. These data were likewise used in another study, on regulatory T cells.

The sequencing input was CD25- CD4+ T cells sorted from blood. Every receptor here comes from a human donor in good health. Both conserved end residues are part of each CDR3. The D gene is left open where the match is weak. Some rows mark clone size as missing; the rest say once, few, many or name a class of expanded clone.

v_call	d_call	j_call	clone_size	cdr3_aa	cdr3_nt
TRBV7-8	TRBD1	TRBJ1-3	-	CASSLNRGDTPLNF	TGTGCCAGCAGCTTAAACAGGGGTGATACCCCCCTGAATTTT
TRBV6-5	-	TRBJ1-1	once	CASSYSIFRVNTEAFF	TGTGCCAGCAGTTACTCGATTTTTCGGGTGAACACTGAAGCTTTCTTT
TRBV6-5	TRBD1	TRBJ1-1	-	CASRRTGTHEAFF	TGTGCCAGCAGGAGGACAGGCACGCATGAAGCTTTCTTT
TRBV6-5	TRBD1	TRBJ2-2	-	CASSYWAGGEVGELFF	TGTGCCAGCAGTTACTGGGCAGGGGGTGAGGTCGGGGAGCTGTTTTTT
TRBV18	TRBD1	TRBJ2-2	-	CASSLDRGQAGELFF	TGTGCCAGCTCACTAGACAGGGGGCAAGCCGGGGAGCTGTTTTTT
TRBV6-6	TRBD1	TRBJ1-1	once	CASYRLQGGDEAFF	TGTGCCAGCTATCGTCTGCAGGGGGGCGACGAAGCTTTCTTT
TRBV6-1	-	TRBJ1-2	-	CASSEGTSNYGYTF	TGTGCCAGCAGTGAAGGGACTTCTAACTATGGCTACACCTTC
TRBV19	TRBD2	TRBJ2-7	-	CASSSSLGLANAYEQYF	TGTGCCAGTAGTTCCTCCTTGGGACTAGCTAATGCCTACGAGCAGTACTTC
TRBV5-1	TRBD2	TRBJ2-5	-	CASSLAGGETQYF	TGCGCCAGCAGCTTAGCGGGGGGGGAGACCCAGTACTTC
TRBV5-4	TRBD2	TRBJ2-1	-	CASSSVSGRFYNEQFF	TGTGCCAGCAGCTCGGTTAGCGGGAGGTTCTACAATGAGCAGTTCTTC
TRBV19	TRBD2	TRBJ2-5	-	CASSMPFPSWTSGRGETQYF	TGTGCCAGTAGTATGCCTTTTCCGAGCTGGACTAGCGGGAGGGGGGAGACCCAGTACTTC
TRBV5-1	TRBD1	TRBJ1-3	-	CASSLGTGGTLSGNTIYF	TGCGCCAGCAGCTTGGGGACAGGGGGTACCCTCTCTGGAAACACCATATATTTT
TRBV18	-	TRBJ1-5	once	CASSPEGRNQPQHF	TGTGCCAGCTCACCCGAAGGGAGAAATCAGCCCCAGCATTTT
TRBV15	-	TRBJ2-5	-	CATSRTTDGGQETQYF	TGTGCCACCAGCAGAACGACAGACGGGGGCCAAGAGACCCAGTACTTC
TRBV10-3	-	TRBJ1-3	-	CAISGTVSGNTIYF	TGTGCCATCAGTGGAACTGTCTCTGGAAACACCATATATTTT
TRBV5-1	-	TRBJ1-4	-	CASSLGYSGEKLFF	TGCGCCAGCAGCTTGGGGTACAGTGGTGAAAAACTGTTTTTT
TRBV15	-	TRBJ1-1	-	CATSRDRGGTEAFF	TGTGCCACCAGCAGAGATAGGGGGGGCACTGAAGCTTTCTTT
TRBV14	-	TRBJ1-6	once	CASSQGSGWTPLHF	TGTGCCAGCAGCCAAGGGAGTGGCTGGACACCCCTCCACTTT
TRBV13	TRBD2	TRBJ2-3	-	CASSLGLGGGAFPDTQYF	TGTGCCAGCAGCTTAGGCCTGGGCGGGGGGGCTTTCCCAGATACGCAGTATTTT
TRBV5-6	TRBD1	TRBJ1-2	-	CASSLPGTGSGYTF	TGTGCCAGCAGCTTGCCAGGGACAGGAAGCGGCTACACCTTC
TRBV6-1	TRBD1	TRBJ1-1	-	CASKLMGQKDTEAFF	TGTGCCAGCAAATTGATGGGACAGAAGGACACTGAAGCTTTCTTT
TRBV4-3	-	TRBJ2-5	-	CASSQEGNLGETQYF	TGCGCCAGCAGCCAAGAGGGCAACCTTGGGGAGACCCAGTACTTC
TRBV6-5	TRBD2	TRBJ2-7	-	CASRERLAKSYEQYF	TGTGCCAGTCGCGAAAGACTAGCCAAGTCCTACGAGCAGTACTTC